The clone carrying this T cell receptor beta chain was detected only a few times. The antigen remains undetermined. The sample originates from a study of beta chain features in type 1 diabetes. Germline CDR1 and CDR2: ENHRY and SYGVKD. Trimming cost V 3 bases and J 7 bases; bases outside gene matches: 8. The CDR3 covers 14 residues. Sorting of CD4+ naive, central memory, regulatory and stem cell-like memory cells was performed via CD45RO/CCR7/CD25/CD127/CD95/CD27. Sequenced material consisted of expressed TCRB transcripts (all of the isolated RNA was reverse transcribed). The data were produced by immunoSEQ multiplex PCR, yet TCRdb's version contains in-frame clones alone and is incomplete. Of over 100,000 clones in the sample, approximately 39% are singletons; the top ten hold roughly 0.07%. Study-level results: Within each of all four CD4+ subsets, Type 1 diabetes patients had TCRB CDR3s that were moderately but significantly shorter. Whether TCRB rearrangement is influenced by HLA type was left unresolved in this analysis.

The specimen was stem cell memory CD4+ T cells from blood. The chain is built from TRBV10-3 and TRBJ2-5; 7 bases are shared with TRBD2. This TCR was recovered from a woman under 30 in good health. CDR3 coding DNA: TGTGCCATCAGTGACCGCGGGAGAATGGGGACCCAGTACTTC. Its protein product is CAISDRGRMGTQYF.